This TCR beta chain was profiled in a study of shared clonotypes between healthy human individuals. Subsets obtained from CD4+ cells comprised CD45RA+ naive and CD45RA-negative memory cells. Profiling relied on immunoSEQ multiplex PCR, and the TCRdb table lists in-frame clones only, not all of them. The profile shows hundreds of thousands of clones, roughly 95% of them singletons. Findings and limits, study-wide: In this cohort, only blood was sampled, and tissue repertoires likely differ.

As to this clone: Its matching antigen is unknown. Other nucleotide sequences from this sample produce the same CDR3.

This CDR3 has 14 residues. Germline CDR1 is MNHEY and CDR2 is SVGAGI. This clonotype was sampled from a woman aged 25 to 39 in good health. The sequencing input was naive CD4+ T cells sorted from blood. Regarding subset: CD45RA+ positively selected. The chain recombines TRBV6-5 with TRBJ2-5, with D hard to call. The end of the DNA is better explained by TRBJ2-7, so the J call may be wrong. The CDR3 DNA reads TGTGCCAGCAGTTACTCGAGAGAAACCTACGAGCAGTACTTC. Protein: CASSYSRETYEQYF.